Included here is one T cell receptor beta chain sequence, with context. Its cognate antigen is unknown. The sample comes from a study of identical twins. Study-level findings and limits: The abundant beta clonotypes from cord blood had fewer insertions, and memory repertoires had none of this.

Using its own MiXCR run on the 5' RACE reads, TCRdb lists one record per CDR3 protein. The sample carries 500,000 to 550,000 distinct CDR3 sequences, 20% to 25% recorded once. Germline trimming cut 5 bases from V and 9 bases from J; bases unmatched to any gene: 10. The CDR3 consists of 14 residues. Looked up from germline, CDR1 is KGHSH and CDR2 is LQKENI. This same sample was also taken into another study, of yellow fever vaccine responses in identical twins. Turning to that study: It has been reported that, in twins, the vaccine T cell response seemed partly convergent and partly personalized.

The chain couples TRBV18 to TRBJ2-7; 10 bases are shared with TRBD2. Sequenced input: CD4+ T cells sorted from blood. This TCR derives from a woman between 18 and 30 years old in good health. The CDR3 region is CASSASSGSKVQYF. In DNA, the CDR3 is TGTGCCAGCTCAGCTTCTAGCGGGAGTAAGGTGCAGTACTTC.